These T cell receptor beta chains were read from a single sample in a study of post-analysis software for immune sequencing data. In TCRdb, the PCR reads were re-called with MiXCR into one record per CDR3 protein. The sample records 700,000 to 800,000 distinct CDR3 sequences, roughly 29% being singletons. The source material was blood. The source is a girl aged 5 to 17 with multiple sclerosis. Both conserved end residues are trimmed from each CDR3. Expanded clones are given a class, and other clones once, few, many or no size at all.

clone_size: NA; v_call: TRBV29-1; cdr3_length: 12; j_call: TRBJ2-5; cdr3_aa: SVERSSSQETQY
clone_size: NA; v_call: TRBV29-1; cdr3_length: 14; j_call: TRBJ2-1; cdr3_aa: SVDQVGRSSYNEQF
clone_size: few; v_call: TRBV5-6; cdr3_length: 12; j_call: TRBJ2-5; cdr3_aa: ASSLRRAQETQY
clone_size: NA; v_call: TRBV20-1; cdr3_length: 16; j_call: TRBJ2-5; cdr3_aa: SARDYGTSGLLDKTQY
clone_size: NA; v_call: TRBV10-3; cdr3_length: 13; j_call: TRBJ2-2; cdr3_aa: AISASTANTGELF
clone_size: few; v_call: TRBV5-5; cdr3_length: 14; j_call: TRBJ2-1; cdr3_aa: ASSLWVSGNYNEQF
clone_size: NA; v_call: TRBV29-1; cdr3_length: 13; j_call: TRBJ2-7; cdr3_aa: SVEGAGGKPYEQY
clone_size: many; v_call: TRBV25-1; cdr3_length: 10; j_call: TRBJ2-5; cdr3_aa: ASSGGLETQY
clone_size: NA; v_call: TRBV5-1; cdr3_length: 12; j_call: TRBJ2-7; cdr3_aa: ASRSWTSPGEQY
clone_size: NA; v_call: TRBV6-6; cdr3_length: 11; j_call: TRBJ1-2; cdr3_aa: ASSDPGHYGYT
clone_size: NA; v_call: TRBV5-6; cdr3_length: 18; j_call: TRBJ2-1; cdr3_aa: ASSLERVWGQGGKQETQF
clone_size: NA; v_call: TRBV28; cdr3_length: 14; j_call: TRBJ1-6; cdr3_aa: ASSPMFGGGNSPLH
clone_size: few; v_call: TRBV7-2; cdr3_length: 14; j_call: TRBJ2-1; cdr3_aa: ASSLGTGLTGNEQF
clone_size: NA; v_call: TRBV7-2; cdr3_length: 12; j_call: TRBJ2-3; cdr3_aa: ASSFTGYTDTRY
clone_size: NA; v_call: TRBV2; cdr3_length: 8; j_call: TRBJ1-2; cdr3_aa: AGRGFGYT
clone_size: few; v_call: TRBV28; cdr3_length: 7; j_call: TRBJ2-1; cdr3_aa: ASGDRGF
clone_size: NA; v_call: TRBV10-3; cdr3_length: 15; j_call: TRBJ2-1; cdr3_aa: AISGSRTDLLRDEQF
clone_size: NA; v_call: TRBV5-5; cdr3_length: 12; j_call: TRBJ2-3; cdr3_aa: ASSFTGGGDTQY
clone_size: NA; v_call: TRBV2; cdr3_length: 13; j_call: TRBJ1-6; cdr3_aa: ASVLTGGAYSPLH
clone_size: NA; v_call: TRBV6-1; cdr3_length: 13; j_call: TRBJ2-7; cdr3_aa: ASSEPKGISDEQY